What follows are 9 T cell receptor beta chains derived from one specimen sequenced in a study of T-cell memory formation after mild COVID-19. TCRdb independently ran MiXCR on the 5' RACE reads; one entry per CDR3 protein. The sample shows hundreds of thousands of distinct CDR3 sequences, roughly 15% of them seen only once. Sequencing was performed on PBMCs or a T cell subset sorted from them (not recorded which). The receptors were sampled from a man younger than 35 who had mild COVID-19 (a few samples of this study predate the infection). Cell type and time point are not known.

A few counts support this clonotype. V is TRBV6-2 or TRBV6-3 and J is TRBJ2-5; D gene uncertain. Germline CDR1 is MNHEY and CDR2 is SVGEGT. CDR3 length: 11 residues. The V end was cut by 2 bases, the J end by 9 bases, with 7 bases between. The CDR3 DNA follows: TGTGCCAGCAGTTACCTCAGATCCCAGTACTTC. It translates to CASSYLRSQYF.

This clonotype appeared many times. This chain joins TRBV6-6 and TRBJ2-7; D is tentatively TRBD1 or TRBD2 (5 bases each). V shed 2 bases and J shed 2 bases, with 7 bases lying between them. CDR1 is MNHNY, CDR2 SVGAGI, per germline (reference sequence). The CDR3 spans 13 residues. The CDR3 bases are TGTGCCAGCAGTTACGGGGGTACCTACGAGCAGTACTTC. It translates to CASSYGGTYEQYF.

This clonotype was seen a few times. The chain recombines TRBV18 with TRBJ2-4; possible D gene TRBD1, 6 bases. V lost 3 bases to trimming and J lost 1 base, with 13 bases between them. Looked up from germline, CDR1 is KGHSH and CDR2 is LQKENI. CDR3 length: 16 amino acids. The CDR3 loop is CASSPRTGIAKNIQYF. As DNA, the CDR3 is TGTGCCAGCTCACCTAGAACAGGGATTGCCAAAAACATTCAGTACTTC. The whole variable domain, filled in from reference TRBV18 and TRBJ2-4, reads NAGVMQNPRHLVRRRGQEARLRCSPMKGHSHVYWYRQLPEEGLKFMVYLQKENIIDESGMPKERFSAEFPKEGPSILRIQQVVRGDSAAYFCASSPRTGIAKNIQYFGAGTRLSVL.

This clonotype was detected a few times. The J gene is TRBJ2-5, the V gene TRBV29-1; D is uncertain. This CDR3 is built from 13 residues. Per germline, CDR1 SQVTM and CDR2 ANQGSEA. The V and J ends lost 6 bases and 5 bases respectively, with 16 bases between them. The CDR3 is CSVASPTRETQYF. The CDR3 DNA is TGCAGCGTCGCTTCCCCCACGCGCGAGACCCAGTACTTC.

J is TRBJ2-3 and V is TRBV4-3; 9 bases match TRBD1. The CDR3 is 16 amino acids. The germline gives CDR1 LGHNA, CDR2 YSLEER. V lost 0 bases to trimming and J lost 0 bases; unmatched junction nucleotides: 1. CDR3 residues: CASSQDGTGSTDTQYF. The CDR3 DNA follows: TGCGCCAGCAGCCAAGATGGGACAGGGAGCACAGATACGCAGTATTTT.

This chain links TRBV9 with TRBJ2-3, with no clear D. This CDR3 has 15 amino acids. V lost 3 bases and J lost 5, with 16 bases in between. CDR1 and CDR2 (germline): SGDLS, YYNGEE. CDR3 sequence reads: CASSDPVGVQDTQYF. DNA for the CDR3: TGTGCCAGCAGCGACCCGGTTGGAGTTCAAGATACGCAGTATTTT.

This clonotype was picked up a small number of times. The rearrangement uses TRBV20-1 and TRBJ1-5, with D possibly being TRBD1 (5 bases). The CDR3 loop spans 13 amino acids. The germline V and J ends were trimmed by 3 bases and 9 bases, with 15 bases remaining between them. Germline loops: CDR1 DFQATT, CDR2 SNEGSKA (reference sequence). CDR3 bases: TGCAGTGCTAGGGAGACAGTTAAGCCGCCCCAGCATTTT. Translation: CSARETVKPPQHF.

This clonotype has a handful of counts. The rearrangement links TRBV6-2 or TRBV6-3 to TRBJ2-7, with D perhaps matching TRBD1 (6 bases). Trimming shortened V by 6 bases and J by 1 base, and 25 bases separated the two germline ends. The CDR3 spans 18 residues. Germline V gene data show CDR1 as MNHEY and CDR2 as SVGEGT. CDR3 DNA: TGTGCCAGCAGCCTAAGACAACAGGGCGAACCCTCGTCCTACGAGCAGTACGTC. Residues: CASSLRQQGEPSSYEQYV.

For the CDR3, the DNA is TGTGCCAGCACCGAACAGGGGGCCGTCTCTGGAAACACCATATATTTT. As protein: CASTEQGAVSGNTIYF. The chain carries TRBV7-8 and TRBJ1-3; 9 bases are a match to TRBD1. CDR1 and CDR2 from the germline V gene are SGHVS and FQNEAQ. J lost 0 bases, V lost 7 bases, and 7 bases had no gene match. The CDR3 has 16 residues.